The present entry profiles one T cell receptor (beta chain) with its context. The antigen this receptor binds is unknown. No base-level quality is on record; no much larger clone is a single base apart. A second Seattle source provided samples from volunteer blood donors who had recovered from COVID-19. Each collaborating institution followed its own protocols to collect whole blood in K2EDTA tubes. For TCRbeta analysis, collaborators shipped samples as frozen whole blood, isolated PBMCs, or DNA extracted from either of those sample types. Trimming removed 6 bases from V and 4 bases from J, leaving 19 bases between the germline ends. From the germline V gene, CDR1 is SQVTM and CDR2 is ANQGSEA. From the cysteine up to the phenylalanine, the CDR3 has a length of 15 residues. Only the CDR3 part of the read is kept: 45 bases, read in frame from the first base. The data stem from a study of blood T cell repertoires in COVID-19 (TCRdb year 2020). At the level of the whole study: Collaborator samples came from the United States, Italy and Spain and covered acute and convalescent phases of COVID-19. The prospective study material was composed of cDNA or gDNA derived from T cells, B-cell-depleted T cells, or PBMCs. Deeply sampled blood TCRbeta repertoires from subjects exposed to, actively infected with, or recovered from COVID-19 were included in the dataset. The repertoires were made available in a free public database intended to serve as a resource for research on the immune response to SARS-CoV-2. Samples were obtained from the ongoing ImmuneRACE study (first 160 participants) and from 1,200 or so subjects provided by 6 global collaborators. The sample metadata nearly always contained a de-identified subject ID, COVID-19 status, age in years and sex. Where HLA class I and class II types were available, the types were taken from metadata supplied by the sample provider, not from assay-based typing.

TCRbeta CDR3 regions were amplified from genomic DNA using the immunoSEQ Assay, a bias-controlled multiplex PCR. The paper's processing steps were these. The number of nucleated cells in each sample was estimated by amplification of reference gene primers within the assay. Sequence reads were collapsed and filtered to measure the absolute abundance of every unique TCRbeta CDR3 rearrangement. For each sample, productive Simpson clonality was calculated as the square root of Simpson's diversity index over productive rearrangements. In its TCRdb copy, this immuneACCESS table keeps in-frame sequences only and misses some clones. Where compared with another copy, unresolved V genes explain less than half of these, and the others have no known cause. V and J calls and clone size are those listed in that table; D and trimming were worked out from the DNA. Counted in this sample were around 260,000 clones; approximately 86% of them appeared once. About 10% of the sample goes to the ten largest clones.

Findings and caveats that apply to the study as a whole: The amount of clinical and demographic metadata varied by source and participant and was provided uncurated.

The rearrangement combines TRBV29-1 with TRBJ2-1, and the D gene may be TRBD2, 6 bases matching. The TCR was taken from a man between 35 and 55 years old who had recovered from COVID-19. The sequenced material came from peripheral blood. The bases read TGCAGCGTCTTAGGTCTCGGGGGACTGTACAATGAGCAGTTCTTC. This yields the protein CSVLGLGGLYNEQFF.